This TCR beta chain stems from a study of cytomegalovirus exposure and HLA in healthy donors. CDR1 and CDR2 from the germline V gene are SGHTA and FQGNSA. V was pared by 5 bases and J by 4 bases, with 17 bases between. The CDR3 extends over 16 amino acids. 60 Vbeta and 13 Jbeta primers were used in PCR. Method: immunoSEQ multiplex PCR; TCRdb's copy keeps in-frame clones and lacks some. Of 85,000 to 120,000 clones listed, 82% are singletons. The sequence came from a man in his fifties in good health and CMV-seronegative. The chain has TRBV7-2 and TRBJ2-2; possibly TRBD2 for D (6 bases). The specimen sequenced was PBMCs. The CDR3 DNA follows: TGTGCCAGCAGCCCCCCGGGACTCACGGGCACCGGGGAGCTGTTTTTT. It encodes CASSPPGLTGTGELFF. Full variable domain (missing parts from reference TRBV7-2 and TRBJ2-2): GAGVSQSPSNKVTEKGKDVELRCDPISGHTALYWYRQSLGQGLEFLIYFQGNSAPDKSGLPSDRFSAERTGGSVSTLTIQRTQQEDSAVYLCASSPPGLTGTGELFFGEGSRLTVL.